The sequence of this T cell receptor (beta chain) was determined in a study of a mutant IDH1 vaccine in newly diagnosed glioma (dated by TCRdb to the early 2020s). With respect to the entire study: Eight vaccinations were administered to patients in weeks 1, 3, 5, 7, 11, 15, 19 and 23, corresponding to visits V03 through V10. Longitudinal TCRB deep sequencing was performed for about two dozen treated patients wherever samples were available for exploratory analyses. Of the approximately 30 treated patients, roughly 60% were male and around 40% were female, and the mean age was roughly 40 years. Peripheral blood was collected at six visits: V03 (baseline), V05, V07, V10, V12 and V13. Vaccination was initiated 4-6 weeks after radiotherapy alone, or concurrently with temozolomide cycles in the chemotherapy-containing groups. Before enrollment, patients had received standard therapy of radiotherapy alone, temozolomide alone, or radiochemotherapy with temozolomide; most received the combination.

From a lookup of the germline V gene (reference sequence), CDR1 and CDR2 are MNHNY and SVGAGI. The CDR3 goes from the cysteine to the phenylalanine over 14 residues. Only CDR3 DNA is held: 42 bases, read in frame from base 1. Trimming at the junction amounts to 6 bases on V and 5 bases on J, and the germline ends lie 16 bases apart. The label giving this sample's time point can be read as: week 11, during vaccination. Every vaccine dose consisted of 300 ug of a 20-mer mutant IDH1 peptide in Montanide, administered subcutaneously together with topical imiquimod. The donors had newly diagnosed IDH1-mutant astrocytomas of WHO grade 3 or 4 that showed loss of nuclear ATRX. The samples were drawn from NOA16, a multicentre, single-arm, open-label phase I trial in Germany that tested a mutant IDH1 peptide vaccine in humans for the first time. Genomic DNA for TCRB sequencing was extracted from EDTA blood using the DNeasy Blood and Tissue Kit.

Study-wide findings and limitations: The authors noted that analyses of patient blood samples could not be reproduced because of sample limitations. Availability determined which PBMC samples were chosen for TCRB deep sequencing. Immune responses induced by the vaccine were seen in roughly 92% of patients across multiple MHC alleles. Pseudoprogression seemed to be unrelated to changes in the top peripheral T cell clonotypes found by TCRB sequencing.

A word on this clone: Its antigen specificity is not known. Nothing much larger sits one base from this clone, and base qualities are not available.

To prepare the library, the immunoSEQ multiplex PCR assay was applied. Rearranged TCR beta chain sequences were amplified with the hsTCRB Kit following the manufacturer's protocol. An Illumina MiSeq was used to sequence the TCRB libraries. As for the authors' bioinformatics: Demultiplexing, trimming and gene mapping were performed with the kit vendor's proprietary platform. Held by TCRdb, this immuneACCESS table contains in-frame sequences only and omits some clones. Under half of the omission traces to an unresolved V gene where checked; the cause of the rest is unknown. That table is the source of V, J and clone size, and D and trimming were worked out from the DNA. Across this sample there are approximately 110,000 clones, with around 90% seen only once. The top ten clones comprise more than 0.55% of the sample.

The V and J segments used are TRBV6-6 and TRBJ1-2; 5 matching bases give a weak D call of TRBD1. Sequencing was performed on PBMCs, taken from a glioma patient whose treatment included an IDH1 peptide vaccine. This clonotype was obtained from a woman in her forties or fifties with glioma. The DNA reads TGTGCCAGCAGCTCCCGGACGGACACATATGGCTACACCTTC. Its product reads: CASSSRTDTYGYTF.